This T cell receptor (beta chain) was sequenced in a study of cytomegalovirus exposure and HLA in healthy donors. Study results and caveats: On later analysis, the bulk of CMV-associated TCR beta chains appeared to be HLA-restricted. A link between a missense DCLRE1C variant and TCR beta V- and J-gene trimming emerged from a later analysis.

The PCR was carried out with 60 Vbeta primers and 13 Jbeta primers. Repertoires were generated with immunoSEQ multiplex PCR, while TCRdb's copy carries only in-frame clones and drops some. The sample yields more than 95,000 clones, around 68% seen once. Trimming left V 3 bases short and J 3 bases short, with 15 bases between. The V gene's germline CDR1 is SGHNT and CDR2 YYREEE (reference sequence). This CDR3 has 15 amino acids. Worth noting for this clone: Its antigen is not identified.

The gene calls are TRBV5-4 and TRBJ1-1, with TRBD1 as a possible D gene (6 bases). This receptor was identified in a man aged 40-50 years in good health and CMV-seropositive. Sequencing used PBMCs. DNA of the CDR3: TGTGCCAGCAGCTGGGGAGGGGGTGGTGACACTGAAGCTTTCTTT. This codes for CASSWGGGGDTEAFF.